This T cell receptor (beta chain) originates from a study of blood T cell repertoires in COVID-19. Across the study: Acute and convalescent COVID-19 specimens originated in the United States, Italy and Spain. T cells, B-cell-depleted T cells, or PBMCs supplied cDNA or gDNA.

This CDR3 is built from 13 residues. Germline CDR1 reads GTSNPN; CDR2 reads SVGIG (reference sequence). V lost 8 bases to trimming and J lost 8 bases, with 16 bases between them. Study processing details: Reference gene primer amplification yielded estimated nucleated cell counts. Some clones are missing from TCRdb's copy, which holds only in-frame ones; the method was immunoSEQ multiplex PCR. V and J calls and clone size come straight from that table; D and trimming were deduced from the DNA. The sample records tens of thousands of clones, about nine tenths being singletons. Material: peripheral blood. This TCR was sampled from a man aged 50 to 60 with acute or convalescent COVID-19. This chain links TRBV30 with TRBJ1-6; no firm D call. The CDR3 nucleotides read TGTGCCCGCAGCGAAGGTGACGATTCACCCCTCCACTTT. It yields the protein CARSEGDDSPLHF.